The 32 T cell receptor beta chains below come from one sample, sequenced in a study of blood T cell repertoires in COVID-19. The protocol was immunoSEQ multiplex PCR, while the TCRdb copy is restricted to in-frame clones and leaves out a portion. The sample has 31,000 or so clones, 90% seen once. Sequencing was performed on peripheral blood. The receptor set was obtained from a man between 60 and 75 years old with active COVID-19.

The chain has TRBV4-2 and TRBJ2-2, with 10 bases that match TRBD2. V shed 0 bases, J shed 7 bases, and the junction held 8 bases outside the gene matches. The CDR3 contains 17 residues. Germline CDR1 and CDR2: LGHNA and YNFKEQ. In DNA form, the CDR3 reads TGTGCCAGCAGCCAAGATGGGAGCGGGGGGGCGAGCGGGGAGCTGTTTTTT. Its translation: CASSQDGSGGASGELFF.

This chain connects TRBV20-1 to TRBJ2-5; D remains unclear. The CDR3 is 11 residues long. Trimming took 3 bases from V and 3 from J, leaving 5 bases between them. Germline V CDR1 and CDR2: DFQATT, SNEGSKA (reference sequence). CDR3 residues: CSARPEETQYF. The CDR3 nucleotides read TGCAGTGCTAGGCCGGAAGAGACCCAGTACTTC.

The genes are TRBV7-9 and TRBJ2-7; D is possibly TRBD1 (5 bases). V was pared by 2 bases and J by 5 bases, with 16 bases between. Germline V gives CDR1 SEHNR, CDR2 FQNEAQ (reference sequence). The CDR3 runs 15 residues. The CDR3 DNA sequence: TGTGCCAGCAGCTTACCCCAGGGCCGGGTCCACGAGCAGTACTTC. This encodes CASSLPQGRVHEQYF.

The rearrangement links TRBV6-2 or TRBV6-3 to TRBJ1-1; no reliable D call. The germline gives CDR1 MNHEY, CDR2 SVGEGT. Trimming removed 6 bases at V and 3 bases at J, with 11 bases between. The CDR3 loop spans 13 amino acids. The CDR3 bases are TGTGCCAGCAGGTACACTGACTACACTGAAGCTTTCTTT. Translation gives CASRYTDYTEAFF.

The chain carries TRBV6-6 and TRBJ2-5; 8 positions match TRBD1. Germline V gene sequence: CDR1 MNHNY, CDR2 SVGAGI (reference sequence). CDR3 length equals 16 residues. With V trimmed by 6 bases and J by 1 base, 10 bases remained unmatched. This chain's CDR3 is CASSIGQGRLQETQYF. The CDR3 DNA reads TGTGCCAGCAGCATAGGACAGGGCCGCCTCCAAGAGACCCAGTACTTC.

The rearrangement joins TRBV20-1 to TRBJ1-2; D is unclear. Trimming took 8 bases from V and 0 from J, leaving 7 bases between them. The germline V gene has CDR1 DFQATT and CDR2 SNEGSKA (reference sequence). The CDR3 spans 11 residues. For the CDR3, the DNA is TGCAGTTCCCCAACTAACTATGGCTACACCTTC. Amino acid sequence: CSSPTNYGYTF.

The gene calls are TRBV4-2 and TRBJ1-5; D remains unclear. The germline V gene has CDR1 LGHNA and CDR2 YNFKEQ. The germline V and J ends were trimmed by 4 bases and 7 bases, with 11 bases remaining between them. The CDR3 loop spans 13 amino acids. DNA of the CDR3: TGTGCCAGCAGCCCCGGCCCGCGGCAGCCCCAGCATTTT. It translates to CASSPGPRQPQHF.

The chain carries TRBV19 and TRBJ2-1; D might be TRBD1 (6 bases). Germline V lookup: CDR1 LNHDA, CDR2 SQIVND (reference sequence). With 3 bases removed from V and 6 bases from J, the gap between germline ends came to 12 bases. The CDR3 consists of 14 residues. Here the CDR3 reads CASSMTGGPNEQFF. CDR3 in DNA: TGTGCCAGTAGTATGACAGGAGGCCCCAATGAGCAGTTCTTC.

The V gene is TRBV2, the J gene TRBJ2-1; 8 bases are shared with TRBD2. The CDR3 runs 12 residues. Per the germline V gene, CDR1 is SNHLY and CDR2 is FYNNEI. The trim removed 10 bases at V and 7 bases at J, leaving 6 bases unmatched. In nucleotides, the CDR3 is TGTGCCACCAAACCTAGCGGGAATGAGCAGTTCTTC. Translated, it gives CATKPSGNEQFF.

The gene calls are TRBV28 and TRBJ1-1, with D unclear. The germline gives CDR1 MDHEN, CDR2 SYDVKM. The CDR3 has 14 residues. The V gene lost 6 bases and the J gene lost 1 base, with 12 bases spanning the gap. The CDR3, as DNA: TGTGCCAGCAGACCCACCCGACAGAACACTGAAGCTTTCTTT. Amino acid sequence: CASRPTRQNTEAFF.

This clone was counted a single time. V and J are TRBV7-2 and TRBJ2-5; the match to TRBD1 covers 7 bases. Germline V gene sequence: CDR1 SGHTA, CDR2 FQGNSA. With 5 bases clipped from V and 4 bases from J, the junction kept 10 bases outside the gene matches. The CDR3 is 15 amino acids. The CDR3 loop is CASSPRQGVGETQYF. In nucleotides, the CDR3 is TGTGCCAGCAGCCCGCGACAGGGAGTGGGAGAGACCCAGTACTTC. Drawing the rest from reference TRBV7-2 and TRBJ2-5, the complete variable domain is GAGVSQSPSNKVTEKGKDVELRCDPISGHTALYWYRQSLGQGLEFLIYFQGNSAPDKSGLPSDRFSAERTGGSVSTLTIQRTQQEDSAVYLCASSPRQGVGETQYFGPGTRLLVL.

This clone is a singleton in its sample. J is TRBJ2-7 and V is TRBV7-9; 7 positions agree with TRBD1. The CDR3 covers 13 residues. V shed 1 base, J shed 6 bases, and the junction held 3 bases outside the gene matches. CDR1 is SEHNR and CDR2 is FQNEAQ in the germline V gene (reference sequence). DNA for the CDR3: TGTGCCAGCAGCTTAGTGAGGGGGCGCGAGCAGTACTTC. Translation gives CASSLVRGREQYF.

This CDR3 is CASSQPTGSYNSPLHF. The CDR3 coding sequence is TGCGCCAGCAGCCAGCCGACAGGGAGCTATAATTCACCCCTCCACTTT. The V call is TRBV4-1, the J call TRBJ1-6; 7 bases are shared with TRBD1. The CDR3 extends over 16 amino acids. Germline V lookup: CDR1 MGHRA, CDR2 YSYEKL. Trimming cost V 3 bases and J 3 bases; bases outside gene matches: 5.

This chain uses TRBV7-9 with TRBJ2-3, with a tentative D call TRBD1 (6 bases). This CDR3 is 15 amino acids long. Between the trimmed V and J ends, which lost 5 bases and 1 base, there was a span of 13 bases. Germline-derived CDR1 and CDR2 are SEHNR and FQNEAQ (reference sequence). The CDR3 DNA reads TGTGCCAGCAGCCTGAGGGGGTCGGGCACAGATACGCAGTATTTT. This codes for CASSLRGSGTDTQYF.

The V and J genes are TRBV5-1 and TRBJ2-7, with 11 bases that match TRBD1. Trimming removed 4 bases from V and 4 bases from J; junction bases left unmatched: 4. CDR3 size: 14 residues. Germline CDR1 is SGHRS and CDR2 is YFSETQ. This CDR3 reads CASSPGTGGYEQYF. The CDR3 DNA follows: TGCGCCAGCAGCCCCGGGACAGGGGGGTACGAGCAGTACTTC.

V and J are TRBV3-1 (or the pseudogene TRBV3-2) and TRBJ1-4; D is ambiguous. V was clipped by 1 base and J by 4 bases, with 7 bases between them. Germline V gene sequence: CDR1 LGHDT, CDR2 YNNKEL (reference sequence). CDR3 size: 14 residues. The CDR3 here is CASSQGGFNEKLFF. In DNA, the CDR3 is TGTGCCAGCAGCCAAGGAGGGTTTAATGAAAAACTGTTTTTT.

The gene calls are TRBV5-5 and TRBJ1-4, with 8 nucleotides matching TRBD1. V lost 0 bases and J lost 8; bases outside the gene matches: 9. Germline CDR1 reads SGHKS; CDR2 reads YYEKEE (reference sequence). CDR3 length: 16 amino acids. The CDR3 loop is CASSLAEDRVKEKLFF. The CDR3 region has the DNA TGTGCCAGCAGCTTGGCCGAGGACAGGGTAAAGGAAAAACTGTTTTTT.

This chain joins TRBV7-8 and TRBJ2-3, with D perhaps TRBD2 (5 bases). The V gene's germline CDR1 is SGHVS and CDR2 FQNEAQ. This CDR3 spans 15 amino acids. V was clipped by 0 bases and J by 4 bases, with 11 bases between them. DNA of the CDR3: TGTGCCAGCAGCTTAGCGGAAACTAGACCAGATACGCAGTATTTT. This gives the protein CASSLAETRPDTQYF.

The chain uses TRBV27 and TRBJ2-3; 8 bases agree with TRBD1. The germline V gene encodes CDR1 MNHEY and CDR2 SMNVEV (reference sequence). The length of the CDR3 is 14 residues. V was pared by 7 bases and J by 5 bases, with 8 bases of the junction left unmatched. The CDR3 spells CASTQGAPVDTQYF. In DNA form, the CDR3 reads TGTGCCAGCACCCAGGGGGCGCCTGTAGATACGCAGTATTTT.

As DNA, the CDR3 is TGTGCCAGCTCACCTTCTGGACTAGCGGGGAGCGAGCAGTACTTC. Translation gives CASSPSGLAGSEQYF. The chain employs TRBV18 and TRBJ2-7; TRBD2 aligns across 12 bases. V shed 3 bases, J shed 6 bases, and the junction held 6 bases outside the gene matches. Germline CDR1 reads KGHSH; CDR2 reads LQKENI. The CDR3 is made up of 15 amino acids.

CDR3 amino acids: CSVQAHEQYF. CDR3 DNA: TGCAGTGTTCAGGCCCACGAGCAGTACTTC. J is TRBJ2-7 and V is TRBV20-1; D remains ambiguous. Germline loops: CDR1 DFQATT, CDR2 SNEGSKA (reference sequence). The ends were cut back, 7 bases at V and 5 bases at J, with 9 bases in the middle. There are 10 residues in the CDR3.

J is TRBJ2-7 and V is TRBV7-8, with 9 bases aligning to TRBD2. Germline CDR1 and CDR2: SGHVS and FQNEAQ. The length of the CDR3 is 13 residues. V dropped 4 bases and J dropped 6; count of bases not matched to a gene: 4. CDR3: CASSWGLAREQYF. In nucleotides, the CDR3 is TGTGCCAGCAGCTGGGGACTAGCTCGCGAGCAGTACTTC.

This clone has only a few counts. The chain combines TRBV14 with TRBJ2-7, with D possibly matching TRBD2 (6 bases). The CDR3 spans 13 residues. Deletions cut 8 bases from V and 4 bases from J, with 15 bases between. Germline CDR1 SGHDN, CDR2 FVKESK. CDR3 residues: CASAGEARYEQYF. Here the CDR3 DNA reads TGTGCCAGCGCCGGGGAGGCAAGGTACGAGCAGTACTTC. The full variable domain, completed using reference TRBV14 and TRBJ2-7, is EAGVTQFPSHSVIEKGQTVTLRCDPISGHDNLYWYRRVMGKEIKFLLHFVKESKQDESGMPNNRFLAERTGGTYSTLKVQPAELEDSGVYFCASAGEARYEQYFGPGTRLTVT.

The chain has TRBV7-2 and TRBJ1-1; possible D gene TRBD1, 6 bases. The V gene lost 3 bases and the J gene lost 1 base, with 6 bases spanning the gap. This CDR3 has 13 residues. Per germline, CDR1 SGHTA and CDR2 FQGNSA. CDR3 nucleotides: TGTGCCAGCAGCTTGACAGGGAACACTGAAGCTTTCTTT. It is translated as CASSLTGNTEAFF.

The J gene is TRBJ2-7, the V gene TRBV28; D is possibly TRBD1 (6 bases). V lost 6 bases to trimming and J lost 0 bases, with 15 bases between them. Germline CDR1 and CDR2: MDHEN and SYDVKM. The CDR3 is 15 amino acids. Here the CDR3 reads CASRNPTGFSYEQYF. As DNA, the CDR3 is TGTGCCAGCAGGAACCCGACAGGTTTCTCCTACGAGCAGTACTTC.

The V gene is TRBV27, the J gene TRBJ2-1; TRBD2 aligns across 16 bases. This CDR3 contains 15 residues. The J segment lost 7 bases and the V segment lost 6 bases, leaving 3 bases of the junction unmatched. The germline V gene encodes CDR1 MNHEY and CDR2 SMNVEV (reference sequence). The CDR3, as DNA: TGTGCCAGCAGGGGACTAGCGGGGGGGGAGAATGAGCAGTTCTTC. Amino acid sequence: CASRGLAGGENEQFF.

V usage is TRBV18 and J usage is TRBJ1-1; 9 bases map to TRBD1. The CDR3 sequence is 15 residues long. The germline V gene encodes CDR1 KGHSH and CDR2 LQKENI. J gave up 1 base and V 6 bases, and 6 bases lay outside the gene matches. The DNA of the CDR3 is TGTGCCAGCTCCGATCGACAGGGGGGGAACACTGAAGCTTTCTTT. This encodes CASSDRQGGNTEAFF.

The chain couples TRBV4-1 to TRBJ2-7, with TRBD2 identical over 7 bases. Losses at the gene ends were 4 bases for V and 0 bases for J; bases not matched to a gene: 6. This CDR3 is built from 15 residues. CDR1 and CDR2 from the germline V gene are MGHRA and YSYEKL. The CDR3 sequence is CASSPQRGYSYEQYF. As DNA, the CDR3 is TGCGCCAGCAGCCCTCAGCGGGGCTACTCCTACGAGCAGTACTTC.

This chain joins TRBV6-6 and TRBJ2-3; weak D call: TRBD2 (5 bases). Per germline, CDR1 MNHNY and CDR2 SVGAGI (reference sequence). With 5 bases removed from V and 0 bases from J, the gap between germline ends came to 18 bases. The CDR3 is 17 residues long. Written as DNA, the CDR3 is TGTGCCAGCAGTCCCGAGGGAGTGGGTACTAGCACAGATACGCAGTATTTT. This gives the protein CASSPEGVGTSTDTQYF.

CDR3 coding DNA: TGCGCCAGCAGGCCTAGCGGGGGGTCCTACGAGCAGTACTTC. Translation gives CASRPSGGSYEQYF. The chain couples TRBV5-1 to TRBJ2-7; 11 positions match TRBD2. Losses at the gene ends were 5 bases for V and 1 base for J; bases not matched to a gene: 2. The V gene's germline CDR1 is SGHRS and CDR2 YFSETQ. The CDR3 has 14 amino acids.

V and J are TRBV13 and TRBJ2-5, with D perhaps matching TRBD2 (7 bases). CDR3 size: 15 residues. V was pared by 5 bases and J by 4 bases, with 17 bases between. Germline CDR1 PRHDT, CDR2 FYEKMQ (reference sequence). This CDR3 reads CASSAIGGGRETQYF. In DNA, the CDR3 is TGTGCCAGCAGCGCCATAGGGGGGGGCCGAGAGACCCAGTACTTC. Together with reference TRBV13 and TRBJ2-5, the CDR3 gives the full variable domain: AAGVIQSPRHLIKEKRETATLKCYPIPRHDTVYWYQQGPGQDPQFLISFYEKMQSDKGSIPDRFSAQQFSDYHSELNMSSLELGDSALYFCASSAIGGGRETQYFGPGTRLLVL.

This chain links TRBV7-2 with TRBJ2-3; a weak D match, TRBD2 (7 bases). Per the germline V gene, CDR1 is SGHTA and CDR2 is FQGNSA. Trimming left V 0 bases short and J 4 bases short, with 11 bases between. The CDR3 runs 15 residues. CDR3: CASSLAGGPADTQYF. Here the CDR3 DNA reads TGTGCCAGCAGCTTAGCGGGGGGGCCGGCAGATACGCAGTATTTT.